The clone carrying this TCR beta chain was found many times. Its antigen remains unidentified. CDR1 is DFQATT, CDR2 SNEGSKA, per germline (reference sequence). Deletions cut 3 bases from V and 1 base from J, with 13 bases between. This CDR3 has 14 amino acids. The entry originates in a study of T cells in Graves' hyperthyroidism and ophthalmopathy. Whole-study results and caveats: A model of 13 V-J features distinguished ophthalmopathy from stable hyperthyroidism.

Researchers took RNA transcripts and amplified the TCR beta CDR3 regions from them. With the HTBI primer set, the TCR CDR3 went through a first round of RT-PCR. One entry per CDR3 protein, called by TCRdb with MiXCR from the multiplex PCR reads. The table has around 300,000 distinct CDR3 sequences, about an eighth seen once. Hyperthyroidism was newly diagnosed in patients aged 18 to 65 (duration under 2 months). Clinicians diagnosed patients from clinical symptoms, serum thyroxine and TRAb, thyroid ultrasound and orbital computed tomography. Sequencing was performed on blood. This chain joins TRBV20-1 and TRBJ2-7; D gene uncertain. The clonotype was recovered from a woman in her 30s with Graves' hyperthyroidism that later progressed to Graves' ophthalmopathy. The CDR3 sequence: CSASGSGRSYEQYF. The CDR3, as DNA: TGCAGTGCTAGCGGTAGTGGCCGGTCCTACGAGCAGTACTTC.